This section outlines one T cell receptor beta chain sequence together with its context. Its antigen remains unidentified. The assay was immunoSEQ multiplex PCR, and TCRdb's table has in-frame clones only and misses some. The sample holds roughly 150,000 clones, approximately 90% seen once. The data stem from a study of T cell responses to AZD1222 COVID-19 vaccine. Study conclusions and caveats: Nearly half of spike-specific TCRs reportedly target variant regions that are unmutated in the B.1.351 and B.1.1.7 variants. In a largely white British group with more females than males, clonal diversity was possibly underestimated.

V gave up 5 bases and J gave up 0 bases, with 8 bases separating them. The length of the CDR3 is 14 residues. CDR1 is MNHEY and CDR2 is SVGAGI in the germline V gene. The material sequenced was peripheral blood, taken 28 days after the second AZD1222 dose. The V and J genes are TRBV6-5 and TRBJ1-5; D gene unclear. The TCR was taken from an adult who received the AZD1222 COVID-19 vaccine. CDR3 protein: CASSQELSNQPQHF. The CDR3 DNA sequence: TGTGCCAGCAGTCAGGAGCTTAGCAATCAGCCCCAGCATTTT.